The T cell receptor (beta chain) described here comes from a study of CD4 T cells in relation to SARS-CoV-2 and coronaviruses. Turning to the study itself: Patient ages ranged from roughly 21 to 75, median 38.

The ends were cut back, 0 bases at V and 4 bases at J, with 15 bases in the middle. The CDR3 runs 16 residues. Germline CDR1 reads SGHTA; CDR2 reads FQGNSA. Whole-study findings and limits: According to naive versus memory sequencing, detected responses are memory recall, not newly primed. Crossreactive clones expanded significantly less to SARS-CoV-2 than monoreactive clones.

This clone has a single count. Its matching antigen is unknown. The data were produced by immunoSEQ multiplex PCR, yet TCRdb's version contains in-frame clones alone and is incomplete. The sample consists of 30,000 to 45,000 clones, about 80% of them appearing once. Naive and memory CD4+ T cells came from enriched cryopreserved PBMCs. This chain links TRBV7-2 with TRBJ1-2; D gene ambiguous. What was sequenced was naive CD4+ T cells from PBMCs, cultured in vitro. Subset of the sample: naive CD4+ T cells isolated by negative enrichment. This receptor was taken from an adult with COVID-19. The CDR3 is CASSLATAGLGYGYTF. The CDR3 DNA reads TGTGCCAGCAGCTTAGCCACAGCTGGCTTGGGCTATGGCTACACCTTC.